This T cell receptor (beta chain) emerged from a study of identical twins. This clonotype was detected only a few times. Its antigen remains unidentified. The length of the CDR3 is 14 residues. Germline V CDR1 and CDR2: SNHLY, FYNNEI. Germline trimming cut 5 bases from V and 8 bases from J; bases unmatched to any gene: 8. Findings of the study overall: Out-of-frame alpha sequences shared by twins were enriched for low generation probability.

It was template switching that added a universal primer site, and there were unique molecular identifiers on the cDNA. TCRdb re-derived calls from the 5' RACE reads in MiXCR, one entry per CDR3 protein. The sample lists about 520,000 distinct CDR3 sequences, approximately 22% occurring once. The same sample was also used in a study of T cells expressing NK-cell markers. This second study says: Cells sorted as CD3+CD56+NKG2C+, CD3+CD56+NKG2C- and CD3+CD56-NKG2C+ T cells supplied the TCR beta repertoires. Within several experiments, an anti-gamma-delta TCR antibody kept the sorting limited to alpha-beta TCR T cells.

The sequence was obtained from a woman aged 18-29 years in good health. Sample: CD4+ T cells sorted from blood. This chain uses TRBV2 with TRBJ2-1; 8 bases match TRBD2. Here the CDR3 reads CASSTSGRGDEQFF. The CDR3 DNA follows: TGTGCCAGCAGTACCAGCGGGAGAGGGGATGAGCAGTTCTTC.